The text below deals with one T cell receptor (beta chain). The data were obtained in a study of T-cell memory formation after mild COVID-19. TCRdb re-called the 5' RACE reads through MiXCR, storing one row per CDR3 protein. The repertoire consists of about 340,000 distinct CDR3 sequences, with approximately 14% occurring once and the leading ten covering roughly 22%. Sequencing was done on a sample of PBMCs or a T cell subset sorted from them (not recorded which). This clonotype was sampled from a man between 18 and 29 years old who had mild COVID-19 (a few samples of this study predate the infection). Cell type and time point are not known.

CDR3 in DNA: TGTGCCAGCAGCTTGGGGCAGGACGCCGAGCAGTACTTC. Its protein is CASSLGQDAEQYF. This chain connects TRBV5-4 to TRBJ2-7; D gene unclear. The V and J ends lost 0 bases and 6 bases respectively, with 10 bases between them. Germline assignment: CDR1 SGHNT and CDR2 YYREEE (reference sequence). CDR3 length equals 13 residues.